The rows below give T cell receptor beta chains drawn from one sample of a study of Graves' ophthalmopathy and Graves' hyperthyroidism. TCRdb independently ran MiXCR on the multiplex PCR reads; one entry per CDR3 protein. The data contain roughly 230,000 distinct CDR3 sequences, roughly 21% of them singletons. Sequences were obtained from peripheral blood. These receptor sequences come from a woman aged 45-65 years with Graves' ophthalmopathy. The CDR3 runs from the conserved cysteine through the conserved F or W. Fields, in order: V gene, clone size, D gene, J gene, CDR3 DNA, CDR3 protein. The D gene is left open where the match is weak. For some rows the clone size is stated as once, few or many, or as a class when expanded; others skip it.

>TRBV7-6|many|-|TRBJ2-7
TGTGCCAGCAGCTTAGCGAAAGGGAGTTGGTACGAGCAGTACTTC
CASSLAKGSWYEQYF
>TRBV30|many|-|TRBJ2-5
TGTGCCTGGAGCGTGGGTGTTGATAAGACCCAGTACTTC
CAWSVGVDKTQYF
>TRBV12-3/TRBV12-4|many|TRBD2|TRBJ2-7
TGTGCCAGCAGTAAAGCTGCGGGAGGTACCTACGAGCAGTACTTC
CASSKAAGGTYEQYF
>TRBV18|-|TRBD1|TRBJ2-5
TGTGCCAGCTCACCACCTTATGGACAGGGGGAGGCCCAGTACTTC
CASSPPYGQGEAQYF
>TRBV13|-|-|TRBJ2-5
TGTGCCAGCAGCTTAGTGCAGGCGCAAGAGACCCAGTACTTC
CASSLVQAQETQYF
>TRBV30|many|-|TRBJ1-1
TGTGCCTCAGCTGGACAGTACACTGAAGCTTTCTTT
CASAGQYTEAFF
>TRBV12-3/TRBV12-4|-|-|TRBJ2-1
TGTGCCAGCAGCAGACCGGGGGACCCCTACGAGCAGTTCTTC
CASSRPGDPYEQFF
>TRBV12-3/TRBV12-4|-|-|TRBJ2-7
TGTGCCAGCAGTTTAGGAGGGGTCGAGCAGTACTTC
CASSLGGVEQYF
>TRBV6-1|many|-|TRBJ2-7
TGTGCCAGCAGTACCCAATACGAGCAGTACTTC
CASSTQYEQYF
>TRBV7-2|few|-|TRBJ2-7
TGTGCCAGCAGCGTCGGGGTATCCGAGCAGTACTTC
CASSVGVSEQYF
>TRBV30|few|-|TRBJ2-5
TGTGCCTGGAGTAAGAGGACCCCCTTGGGTAACCACCAAGAGACCCAGTACTTC
CAWSKRTPLGNHQETQYF
>TRBV24-1|few|TRBD1|TRBJ1-1
TGTGCCACCAGTGATTCCCGGGGGACAGGTGTAGATGAAGCTTTCTTT
CATSDSRGTGVDEAFF
>TRBV4-2|many|-|TRBJ1-5
TGTGCCAGCAGCCAGAGAACTTCTATAGAGCAGCCCCAGCATTTT
CASSQRTSIEQPQHF
>TRBV27|-|TRBD1|TRBJ1-2
TGTGCCAGCAGTCAACCCTCAGGGGGCTTTGGCTACACCTTC
CASSQPSGGFGYTF
>TRBV3-1|few|TRBD1|TRBJ1-2
TGTGCCAGCAGTTCTTCCCCCGGGACAGCCTCGTCCTATGGCTACACCTTC
CASSSSPGTASSYGYTF
>TRBV28|many|-|TRBJ1-2
TGTGCCAGCAGTATCCCCGAGCGGGGCTATGGCTACACCTTC
CASSIPERGYGYTF
>TRBV5-1|many|-|TRBJ2-7
TGCGCCAGCAGCCCGCGACAGACCGCCTACGAGCAGTACTTC
CASSPRQTAYEQYF
>TRBV27|-|TRBD1|TRBJ2-7
TGTGCCAGCAGAACTCCGGGACAGGGAGTGGTTGAGCAGTACTTC
CASRTPGQGVVEQYF
>TRBV9|many|-|TRBJ2-5
TGTGCCAGCAGCGGAGAAGACAGCCAAGAGACCCAGTACTTC
CASSGEDSQETQYF
>TRBV4-1|many|TRBD2|TRBJ2-1
TGCGCCAGCAGCCAAAGGACTAGCGGGAGCGCCTCCCCGGTTGAGCAGTTCTTC
CASSQRTSGSASPVEQFF
>TRBV5-1|-|-|TRBJ1-3
TGCGCCAGCAGCCCAGGGACGACCGTTGCTGGAAACACCATATATTTT
CASSPGTTVAGNTIYF
>TRBV6-1|once|TRBD2|TRBJ2-5
TGTGCCAGCAGTGAGCTAGCGGGCTATCGAGAGACCCTGTACTTC
CASSELAGYRETLYF
>TRBV7-9|many|-|TRBJ2-5
TGTGCCAGCAGCGACAGAGAATCTCAAGAGACCCAGTACTTC
CASSDRESQETQYF
>TRBV30|many|-|TRBJ1-2
TGTGCCTGGAGTGTAAAAAACTATGGCTACACCTTC
CAWSVKNYGYTF
>TRBV30|many|-|TRBJ1-6
TGTGCCTGGAGTGTTTTGAGGGGCCACGGATCACCCCTCCACTTT
CAWSVLRGHGSPLHF
>TRBV28|many|-|TRBJ2-5
TGTGCCAGTTACGACAGTAGCCAAGAGACCCAGTACTTC
CASYDSSQETQYF
>TRBV29-1|many|TRBD1|TRBJ2-5
TGCAGCGTTGACCCGGGACAGGGGGAGACCCAGTACTTC
CSVDPGQGETQYF
>TRBV29-1|-|-|TRBJ2-2
TGCAGCGTTGGCGGGCCCCCGGGCACCGGGGAGCTGTTTTTT
CSVGGPPGTGELFF
>TRBV20-1|many|-|TRBJ1-1
TGCAGTGCTCCCATCCAGGGCACTGAAGCTTTCTTT
CSAPIQGTEAFF
>TRBV19|many|-|TRBJ1-2
TGTGCCAGTAGTACCTTCGGGGAGGTCCTCTATGGCTACACCTTC
CASSTFGEVLYGYTF
>TRBV15|many|-|TRBJ2-7
TGTGCCACCAGCAGCGGTGGGGGGCTTTACTCCTACGAGCAGTACTTC
CATSSGGGLYSYEQYF
>TRBV7-2|many|-|TRBJ1-1
TGTGCCAGCAGCTTAGGGGTCTGGAACACTGAAGCTTTCTTT
CASSLGVWNTEAFF
>TRBV6-1|-|-|TRBJ1-3
TGTGCCAGCAGTAGACTATCCTCGTTAAACACCATATATTTT
CASSRLSSLNTIYF
>TRBV3-1|few|-|TRBJ1-6
TGTGCCAGCAGCCTGACCCGGGGGTTCGCGAATTCACCCCTCCACTTT
CASSLTRGFANSPLHF
>TRBV28|-|-|TRBJ1-5
TGTGCCAGCAGTTTACCTCGGGGGGAAGTAAGCAATCAGCCCCAGCATTTT
CASSLPRGEVSNQPQHF
>TRBV20-1|many|-|TRBJ1-1
TGCAGTGCCCTCCTGGGGCAGCCTGAAGCTTTCTTT
CSALLGQPEAFF
>TRBV28|many|-|TRBJ1-1
TGTGCCAGCAGTTTAGGAGAACAACCCATCATGAACACTGAAGCTTTCTTT
CASSLGEQPIMNTEAFF
>TRBV7-8|many|-|TRBJ2-5
TGTGCCAGCAGCTTCCCCGGGACAAGTTTCGGAGAGACCCAGTACTTC
CASSFPGTSFGETQYF
>TRBV20-1|-|TRBD2|TRBJ2-7
TGCAGTGCTAGTCCTAGCGGGCCCCAGTACTTC
CSASPSGPQYF
>TRBV28|-|TRBD1|TRBJ1-1
TGTGCCAGCGACCCGACAGGGACCAACACTGAAGCTTTCTTT
CASDPTGTNTEAFF
>TRBV24-1|many|-|TRBJ1-2
TGTGCCACCAGTGATCGTGGTAAGACCGGCTACACCTTC
CATSDRGKTGYTF
>TRBV28|-|-|TRBJ2-5
TGTGCCAGCAGTTTATCGGGGGGCTTGGCAGAGACCCAGTACTTC
CASSLSGGLAETQYF
>TRBV7-6|many|-|TRBJ1-1
TGTGCCAGCAGCTCCGCGGATGGAACTGAAGCTTTCTTT
CASSSADGTEAFF
>TRBV12-3/TRBV12-4|-|-|TRBJ1-1
TGTGCCAGCACGCAGGGAGTGAGGACTGAAGCTTTCTTT
CASTQGVRTEAFF
>TRBV6-5|many|TRBD2|TRBJ2-2
TGTGCCAGCAGTTGGACTAGCGGAATCGGGGAGCTGTTTTTT
CASSWTSGIGELFF
>TRBV6-1|many|-|TRBJ1-2
TGTGCCAGCAGTACCCCCCGACAGCGCGGGAGCTATGGCTACACCTTC
CASSTPRQRGSYGYTF
>TRBV18|-|-|TRBJ1-1
TGTGCCAGCTCATCGGTCAGGAACACTGAAGCTTTCTTT
CASSSVRNTEAFF
>TRBV20-1|few|-|TRBJ1-1
TGCAGTGCTAGGGGGGTTTTAATCCGGAACACTGAAGCTTTCTTT
CSARGVLIRNTEAFF
>TRBV28|-|TRBD2|TRBJ2-7
TGTGCCAGCTATACTAGCGGGAGTTCGGTCGAGCAGTACTTC
CASYTSGSSVEQYF
>TRBV12-3/TRBV12-4|-|-|TRBJ1-2
TGTGCCAGCAGTCGTATCGGGGCCCGGTATGGCTACATCTTC
CASSRIGARYGYIF
>TRBV27|-|TRBD2|TRBJ2-7
TGTGCCAGCAGTTTATGGCGGACTAGCGGAGGCCTCTACGAGCAGTACTTC
CASSLWRTSGGLYEQYF
>TRBV7-8|many|-|TRBJ2-5
TGTGCCAGCAGCCCAACGTTGGGGACCCAGTACTTC
CASSPTLGTQYF
>TRBV30|many|-|TRBJ1-1
TGTGCCTGGGGAGGGAACACTGAAGCTTTCTTT
CAWGGNTEAFF
>TRBV11-2|many|TRBD2|TRBJ2-5
TGTGCCAGCAGCCGCGGGACTAGCGGGAGGAGCCGAGAGACCCAGTACTTC
CASSRGTSGRSRETQYF
>TRBV30|few|TRBD1|TRBJ1-1
TGTGCCTGGATGGGTCGCCAGGGGGTGCTGAACACTGAAGCTTTCTTT
CAWMGRQGVLNTEAFF
>TRBV6-5|-|-|TRBJ1-1
TGTGCCAGCAGTTACAACCGAGGGGGGGGGACTGAAGCTTTCTTT
CASSYNRGGGTEAFF
>TRBV25-1|-|-|TRBJ1-1
TGTGCCAGCAGTTATTCAAAGAACACTGAAGCTTTCTTT
CASSYSKNTEAFF
>TRBV6-5|-|-|TRBJ1-5
TGTGCCAGCAGTTACTCGACTCAGGCTAGCAATCAGCCCCAGCATTTT
CASSYSTQASNQPQHF
>TRBV6-1|many|TRBD1|TRBJ1-2
TGTGCCAGCAGTGAAGCGGGGACAGGGTATGGCTACACCTTC
CASSEAGTGYGYTF
>TRBV6-1|few|-|TRBJ1-3
TGTGCCAGCAGACCCCGGGGAGGGATAAGCTCTGGAAACACCATATATTTT
CASRPRGGISSGNTIYF